The present TCR beta chain was sequenced within a study of control samples from healthy donors and cancer patients. Produced via immunoSEQ multiplex PCR; TCRdb's table is partial and in-frame only. This table holds more than 150,000 clones, 85% to 95% found once. Germline loops: CDR1 SQVTM, CDR2 ANQGSEA. This CDR3 contains 15 residues. The V segment lost 5 bases and the J segment 6 bases; nucleotides outside the gene matches: 8. The sequenced sample consisted of blood. This clonotype originated in a man aged 45-60 years in good health. The V call is TRBV29-1, the J call TRBJ2-3, with 13 bases matching TRBD2. The CDR3 region is CSVSGTSGIGDTQYF. CDR3 nucleotides: TGCAGCGTTTCCGGGACTAGCGGGATCGGGGATACGCAGTATTTT.